The T cell receptor (beta chain) described here comes from a study of T-cell memory formation after mild COVID-19 (TCRdb year 2021). Regarding the study in general: TCR sequence clusters from the two donors were largely donor specific. T-cell clones expanding and contracting after mild COVID-19 in a couple of donors were tracked by longitudinal TCRalpha and TCRbeta repertoire sequencing. Two young, previously healthy adult volunteers made up the cohort, one male and one female. Overall study outcomes, separate from this receptor: Whether the second-wave clones peaking on day 37 were SARS-CoV-2 specific was not confirmed. Contracting CD4+ clones were found mainly in CM and EM memory subsets, while CD8+ clones were enriched in EMRA. The study covered only a couple of mild cases, and larger cohorts including severe cases with pre-infection samples were considered necessary. Balanced CD4/CD8 phenotypes were observed for clones contracting from day 15 to 85, whereas a bias towards CD4+ was observed for a second wave of clones expanding from day 15 to 37. The detection of some responding clones in pre-infection memory suggests that pre-existing cross-reactive memory T cells joined the SARS-CoV-2 response.

Many counts were recorded for this clonotype. Its specific antigen is unknown. Base qualities are not at hand, and no much larger clone is one base apart. The instrument was an Illumina NovaSeq 6000. Using 5'RACE with constant-segment primers, TCRalpha and TCRbeta cDNA libraries were constructed, with sample barcodes and unique molecular identifiers added in the process. RNA was extracted from every sample with Trizol reagent. Libraries were amplified in two PCR steps, with a second sample barcode and Illumina TruSeq adapters added in the second step. The libraries were sequenced on an Illumina NovaSeq using 2 x 150 bp paired-end reads. The authors' pipeline ran thus. Reads were demultiplexed and collapsed into UMI-guided consensus sequences with migec v1.2.7. With mixcr v2.1.11, UMI consensuses were aligned to TRA and TRB V and J templates and assembled into clonotypes. A clonotype was counted as expanded or contracted only if both edgeR and NoisET called the change significant, with noise models trained on biological replicates. For edgeR calls, the cutoffs were a false discovery rate-adjusted p below 0.01 and a log2 fold-change threshold of 1. As an exploratory analysis of dynamics, max-normalized trajectories of the 1000 most abundant clonotypes were examined with PCA combined with hierarchical clustering. Separately sequenced CD4+ and CD8+ repertoires were used to assign the CD4 or CD8 phenotype of responding clones. The public reads were run again by TCRdb, first through fastp at Q25 and then through MiXCR, and only productive beta chains were kept. When rows share a CDR3 protein, they turn into one entry using the most common DNA and genes. These V and J calls are TCRdb output, not the study's own analysis. The sample data list about 350,000 distinct CDR3 sequences, and approximately 13% of these were observed just once. The ten largest clones take up roughly 20% of the sample.

Ficoll-Paque density gradient centrifugation was the method used to isolate PBMCs. This sequence originates from a man aged 18 to 30 who had mild COVID-19 (a few samples of this study predate the infection). The sample titles of this study are shuffled in the database, so cell type and time point are left out; the donor was told from shared clones. The sample consisted of PBMCs or a T cell subset sorted from them (not recorded which).

The sequenced DNA: TGTGCCAGCAGCTTGGGGGGGCCCAATGAGCAGTTCTTC. This encodes CASSLGGPNEQFF. This sequence uses TRBV5-5 and TRBJ2-1; TRBD1 is a weak D gene call, 6 bases matching. CDR1 SGHKS and CDR2 YYEKEE are derived from the germline V gene (reference sequence). The CDR3 holds 13 amino acids from the cysteine to the phenylalanine. The retained sequence is limited to the CDR3, 39 bases, with the frame set at the first base. V sheds 0 bases and J sheds 6 bases, leaving 7 bases between their ends.